The clone carrying this T cell receptor (beta chain) was observed once. What it binds is unknown. The method was immunoSEQ multiplex PCR; TCRdb's version includes in-frame clones alone and lacks a portion of them. This table has about 170,000 clones, more than 80% appearing once. This entry comes from a study of T cell responses to AZD1222 COVID-19 vaccine. Per germline, CDR1 SNHLY and CDR2 FYNNEI. The CDR3 sequence is 13 residues long. After removal of 8 bases from V and 3 bases from J, the junction contained 4 bases not matched to a gene. Overall study findings and caveats: The study identified only five to seven AZD1222 recipients as seropositive at baseline. Sampled repertoires all dated from after the peak T cell response.

Material: peripheral blood, obtained on day 0 of AZD1222 vaccination. The source is an adult in good health. The chain recombines TRBV2 with TRBJ2-5, with 9 bases matching TRBD1. The CDR3 loop reads CASHRDREETQYF. CDR3 in DNA: TGTGCCAGCCACCGGGACAGGGAAGAGACCCAGTACTTC.